This record covers a single T cell receptor (beta chain). The data were taken from a study of blood T cell repertoires in COVID-19. About the research overall: PBMCs, B-cell-depleted T cells, or T cells were the source of the cDNA or gDNA that made up the material.

Per the original data handling: Amplification of reference gene primers was used by the study to estimate nucleated cell counts. Generated by immunoSEQ multiplex PCR, the TCRdb table keeps only in-frame clones and is missing some. V and J calls and clone size are copied from that table; D and trimming were computed from the DNA. The table includes around 230,000 clones, around 88% detected once. The length of the CDR3 is 17 residues. The V and J ends lost 3 bases and 7 bases, in that order; junction bases with no gene match: 10. From germline, CDR1 is MDHEN and CDR2 SYDVKM. This TCR came from a woman aged 45 to 65 with acute or convalescent COVID-19. This chain uses TRBV28 with TRBJ1-5; TRBD1 matches at 12 bases. Sequencing was performed on peripheral blood. The CDR3 region has the DNA TGTGCCAGCAGTTTGCTTAGGGGACAGGGGGCTCGCCAGCCCCAGCATTTT. Translated: CASSLLRGQGARQPQHF.